A single T cell receptor beta chain is shown here with its context. TCRdb's copy holds only in-frame clones and misses some; the assay was immunoSEQ multiplex PCR. The top ten clones hold roughly 24% of a sample with around 9,900 clones, roughly 64% of them seen once. The source of the sample is a study of OX40 agonist ivuxolimab in advanced cancers. Study summary: An anti-OX40 (CD134) antibody with agonistic activity, ivuxolimab, was administered to patients. Ivuxolimab, which patients received intravenously every 2 weeks, was dosed at 0.01 to 10 mg/kg.

Germline CDR1 reads MGHDK; CDR2 reads SYGVNS. The length of the CDR3 is 14 residues. V shed 4 bases and J shed 7 bases, with 14 bases lying between them. Patients were ineligible given autoimmune disease history or systemic immunosuppression. Cycle 7 day 1, cycle 4 day 1, and baseline were the timepoints at which blood was sampled. This TCR came from an adult with an advanced solid tumor such as melanoma, head and neck, liver or kidney cancer. This sequence joins TRBV25-1 and TRBJ1-5, with D maybe TRBD1 (5 bases). The sample consisted of CD4+ or CD8+ T cells sorted from blood, taken in a trial of the OX40 agonist ivuxolimab. The CDR3: CASSGKFDSQPQHF. The CDR3 nucleotides are TGTGCCAGCAGTGGCAAATTTGACAGCCAGCCCCAGCATTTT.